This passage covers 6 T cell receptor beta chains from one sample sequenced in a study of vaccination and CD4 T cells after COVID-19. These TCRs' antigens remain unknown. CD4+ T cells that had been cultured provided DNA sequenced with the Oncomine TCR Beta short-read assay. TCRdb ran MiXCR on the PCR reads and lists one entry per CDR3 protein. Found here are roughly 15,000 distinct CDR3 sequences, under 60% of them singletons; the top ten hold 26%. Treatment here: roughly nine-day PBMC culture with coronavirus spike peptide pools or control peptides (ViraFEST assay). The starting material was cultured CD4+ T cells from blood, obtained after SARS-CoV-2 vaccination. The receptors were gathered from a human donor with COVID-19.

V is TRBV19 and J is TRBJ1-2, with D tentatively TRBD1 (6 bases). The germline V and J ends were trimmed by 4 bases and 3 bases, with 15 bases remaining between them. Germline V CDR1 and CDR2: LNHDA, SQIVND (reference sequence). The CDR3 is made up of 15 amino acids. The CDR3 bases are TGTGCCAGTAGTAAGGACAGCAAAATTTACTATGGCTACACCTTC. This gives the protein CASSKDSKIYYGYTF.

This sequence joins TRBV7-3 and TRBJ1-6; 8 positions agree with TRBD1. Per the germline V gene, CDR1 is SGHTA and CDR2 is FQGTGA. V trimming: 1 base; J trimming: 10 bases; junction bases outside the gene matches: 6. The CDR3 has 15 residues. This CDR3 is CASSLIGTGGSPLHF. The DNA of the CDR3 is TGTGCCAGCAGCTTAATAGGCACAGGGGGGTCACCCCTCCACTTT.

This clonotype was found a few times. Germline and junction disagree at one end, which may indicate a read error. The chain is built from TRBV7-7 and TRBJ2-5; 12 bases are a match to TRBD2. CDR1 and CDR2 from the germline V gene are SSHAT and FNYEAQ (reference sequence). The CDR3 has 16 amino acids. The DNA of the CDR3 is TGTGCTAGCAGCCAGAGCCTAGCGGGGGGGCCGGAGACCCAGTACTTC. Protein sequence: CASSQSLAGGPETQYF.

The J gene is TRBJ1-5, the V gene TRBV2, with no clear D. Trimming stripped 7 bases from V and 9 bases from J, with 22 bases between. The CDR3 length is 15 residues. From germline, CDR1 is SNHLY and CDR2 FYNNEI. The CDR3 region has the DNA TGTGCCAGCACACGCTCCCAGGCTGAGGTTGGGCCCCAGCATTTT. It codes for CASTRSQAEVGPQHF.

This clonotype appeared a single time. The V call is TRBV19, the J call TRBJ2-3; TRBD2 matches at 12 bases. Unmatched junction bases numbered 2, after V lost 4 bases and J lost 6 bases. This CDR3 comprises 14 residues. Germline V gives CDR1 LNHDA, CDR2 SQIVND (reference sequence). In DNA form, the CDR3 reads TGTGCCAGTAGTAGGACTAGCGGGGATGATACGCAGTATTTT. The encoded protein is CASSRTSGDDTQYF.

The chain combines TRBV5-6 with TRBJ1-1, with 9 bases lining up with TRBD1. CDR1 and CDR2 from the germline V gene are SGHDT and YYEEEE. There are 12 residues in the CDR3. After removal of 4 bases from V and 7 bases from J, the junction contained 2 bases not matched to a gene. CDR3 sequence reads: CASSRTGDEAFF. In DNA form, the CDR3 reads TGTGCCAGCAGCCGGACAGGGGATGAAGCTTTCTTT.